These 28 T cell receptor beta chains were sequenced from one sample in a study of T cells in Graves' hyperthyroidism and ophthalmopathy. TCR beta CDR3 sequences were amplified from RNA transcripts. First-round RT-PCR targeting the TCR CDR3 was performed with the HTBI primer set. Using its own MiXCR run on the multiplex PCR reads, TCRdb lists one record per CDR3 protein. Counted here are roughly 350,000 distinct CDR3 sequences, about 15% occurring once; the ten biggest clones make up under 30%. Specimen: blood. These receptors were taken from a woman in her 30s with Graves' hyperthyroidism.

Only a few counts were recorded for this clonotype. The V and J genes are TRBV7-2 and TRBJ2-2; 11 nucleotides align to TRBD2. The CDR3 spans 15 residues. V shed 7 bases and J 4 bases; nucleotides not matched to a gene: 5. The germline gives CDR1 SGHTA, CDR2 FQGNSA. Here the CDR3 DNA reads TGTGCCAGCATCAGCGGGACTAGCGGCACCGGGGAGCTGTTTTTT. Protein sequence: CASISGTSGTGELFF. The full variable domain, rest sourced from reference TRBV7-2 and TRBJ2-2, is GAGVSQSPSNKVTEKGKDVELRCDPISGHTALYWYRQSLGQGLEFLIYFQGNSAPDKSGLPSDRFSAERTGGSVSTLTIQRTQQEDSAVYLCASISGTSGTGELFFGEGSRLTVL.

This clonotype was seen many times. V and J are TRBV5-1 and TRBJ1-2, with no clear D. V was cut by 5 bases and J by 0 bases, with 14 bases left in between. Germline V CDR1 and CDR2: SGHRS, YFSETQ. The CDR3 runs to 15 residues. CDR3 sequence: CASREYLTTNYGYTF. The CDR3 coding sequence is TGCGCCAGCAGGGAATATCTAACCACTAACTATGGCTACACCTTC. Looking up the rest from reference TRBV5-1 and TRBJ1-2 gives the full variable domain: KAGVTQTPRYLIKTRGQQVTLSCSPISGHRSVSWYQQTPGQGLQFLFEYFSETQRNKGNFPGRFSGRQFSNSRSEMNVSTLELGDSALYLCASREYLTTNYGYTFGSGTRLTVV.

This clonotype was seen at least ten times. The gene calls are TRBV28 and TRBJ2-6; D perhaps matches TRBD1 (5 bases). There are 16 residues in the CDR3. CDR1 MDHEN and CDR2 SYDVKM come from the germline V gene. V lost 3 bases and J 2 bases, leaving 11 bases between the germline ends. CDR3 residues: CASSFRLTAGANVLTF. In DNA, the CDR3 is TGTGCCAGCAGTTTTAGACTGACAGCTGGGGCCAACGTCCTGACTTTC. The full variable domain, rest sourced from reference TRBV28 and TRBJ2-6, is DVKVTQSSRYLVKRTGEKVFLECVQDMDHENMFWYRQDPGLGLRLIYFSYDVKMKEKGDIPEGYSVSREKKERFSLILESASTNQTSMYLCASSFRLTAGANVLTFGAGSRLTVL.

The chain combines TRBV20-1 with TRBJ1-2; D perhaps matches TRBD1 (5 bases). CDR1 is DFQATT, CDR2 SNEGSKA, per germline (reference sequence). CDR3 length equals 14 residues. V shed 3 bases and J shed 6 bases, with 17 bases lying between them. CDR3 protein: CSASTGQSLHGYTF. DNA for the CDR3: TGCAGTGCTAGTACAGGTCAGTCGTTGCATGGCTACACCTTC.

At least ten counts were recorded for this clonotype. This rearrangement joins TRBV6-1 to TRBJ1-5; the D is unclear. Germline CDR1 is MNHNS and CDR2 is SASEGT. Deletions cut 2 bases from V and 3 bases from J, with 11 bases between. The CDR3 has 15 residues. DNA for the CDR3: TGTGCCAGCAGTGAATCTGTCCAGAACAATCAGCCCCAGCATTTT. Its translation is CASSESVQNNQPQHF.

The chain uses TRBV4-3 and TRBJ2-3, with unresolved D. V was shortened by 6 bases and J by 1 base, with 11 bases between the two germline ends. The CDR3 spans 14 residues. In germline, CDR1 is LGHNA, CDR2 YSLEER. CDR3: CASSRRSRTDTQYF. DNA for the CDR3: TGCGCCAGCAGTCGAAGGAGCCGCACAGATACGCAGTATTTT.

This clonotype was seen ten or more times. The CDR3 nucleotides are TGCAGCTTCCGGAGGGAGACCCAGTACTTC. Residues: CSFRRETQYF. This chain connects TRBV29-1 to TRBJ2-5; perhaps TRBD2 as D (5 bases). The CDR3 covers 10 residues. Germline CDR1 is SQVTM and CDR2 is ANQGSEA. The V end was cut by 8 bases, the J end by 5 bases, with 9 bases between.

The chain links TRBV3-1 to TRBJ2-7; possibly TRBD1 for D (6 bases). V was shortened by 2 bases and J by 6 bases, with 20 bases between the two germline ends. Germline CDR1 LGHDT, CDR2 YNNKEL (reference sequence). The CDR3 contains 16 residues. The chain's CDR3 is CASSQHRVMKPREQYF. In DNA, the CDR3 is TGTGCCAGCAGCCAACACAGGGTTATGAAGCCCCGCGAGCAGTACTTC.

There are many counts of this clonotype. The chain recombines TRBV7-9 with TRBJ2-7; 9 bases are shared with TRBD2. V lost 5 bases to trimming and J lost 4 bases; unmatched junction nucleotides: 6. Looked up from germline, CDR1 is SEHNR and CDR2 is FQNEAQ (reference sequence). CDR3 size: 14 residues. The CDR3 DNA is TGTGCCAGCAGCGGTAGCGGGAGTCGGTACGAGCAGTACTTC. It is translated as CASSGSGSRYEQYF.

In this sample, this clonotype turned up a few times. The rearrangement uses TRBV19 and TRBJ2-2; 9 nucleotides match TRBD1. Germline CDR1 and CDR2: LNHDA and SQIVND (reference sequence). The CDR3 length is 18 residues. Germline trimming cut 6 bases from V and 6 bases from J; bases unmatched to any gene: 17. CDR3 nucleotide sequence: TGTGCCAGTAGCTCCCTGACACAGGGGGCGACGGTAGCCGGGGAGCTGTTTTTT. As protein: CASSSLTQGATVAGELFF.

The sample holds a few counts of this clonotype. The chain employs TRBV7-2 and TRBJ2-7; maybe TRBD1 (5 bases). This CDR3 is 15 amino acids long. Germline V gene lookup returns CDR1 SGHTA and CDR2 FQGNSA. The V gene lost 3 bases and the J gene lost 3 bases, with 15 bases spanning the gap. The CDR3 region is CASSLLPGNIYEQYF. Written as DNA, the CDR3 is TGTGCCAGCAGCTTGTTACCAGGGAACATCTACGAGCAGTACTTC.

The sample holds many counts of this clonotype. The CDR3 nucleotides are TGTGCCAGCAGTTCTTGGGGGACTAATGAAAAACTGTTTTTT. The encoded protein is CASSSWGTNEKLFF. The gene calls are TRBV12-3 or TRBV12-4 and TRBJ1-4; a possible D gene is TRBD1 (5 bases). The CDR3 length is 14 residues. Trimming cost V 4 bases and J 2 bases, with 8 bases left between them.

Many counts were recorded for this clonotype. DNA of the CDR3: TGCGCCAGCAGCGTAGATGGTCGGGAGCTGTTTTTT. This translates into CASSVDGRELFF. The chain recombines TRBV5-1 with TRBJ2-2; D is unresolved. V lost 4 bases and J 9 bases, leaving 10 bases between the germline ends. The CDR3 has 12 residues. CDR1 and CDR2 from the germline V gene are SGHRS and YFSETQ. The variable domain in full, completed from reference TRBV5-1 and TRBJ2-2, reads KAGVTQTPRYLIKTRGQQVTLSCSPISGHRSVSWYQQTPGQGLQFLFEYFSETQRNKGNFPGRFSGRQFSNSRSEMNVSTLELGDSALYLCASSVDGRELFFGEGSRLTVL.

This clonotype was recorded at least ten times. In DNA, the CDR3 is TGTGCCAGCAGTGAACGGAACACTGAAGCTTTCTTT. The encoded protein is CASSERNTEAFF. The V gene is TRBV2, the J gene TRBJ1-1; no definite D call. Deletions cut 2 bases from V and 1 base from J, with 2 bases between. Germline CDR1 SNHLY, CDR2 FYNNEI. The CDR3 runs to 12 residues.

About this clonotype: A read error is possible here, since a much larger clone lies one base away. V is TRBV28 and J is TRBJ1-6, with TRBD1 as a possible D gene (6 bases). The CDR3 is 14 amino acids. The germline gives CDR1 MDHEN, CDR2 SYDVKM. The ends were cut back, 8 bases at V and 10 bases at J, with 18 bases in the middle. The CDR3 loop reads CASRPGQGWSPLHF. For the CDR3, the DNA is TGTGCCAGCCGCCCAGGGCAGGGGTGGTCACCCCTCCACTTT.

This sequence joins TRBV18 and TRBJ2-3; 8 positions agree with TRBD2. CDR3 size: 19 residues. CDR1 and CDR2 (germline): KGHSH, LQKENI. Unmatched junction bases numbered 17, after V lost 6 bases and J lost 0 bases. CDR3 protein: CASSPRREDRHPSTDTQYF. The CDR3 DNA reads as TGTGCCAGCTCCCCGAGGCGGGAGGATCGCCATCCTAGCACAGATACGCAGTATTTT.

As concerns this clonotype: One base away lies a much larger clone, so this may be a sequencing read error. The chain's CDR3 is CSVGRGSGETQYF. CDR3 DNA: TGCAGTGTAGGCAGGGGGAGTGGGGAGACCCAGTACTTC. The chain recombines TRBV20-1 with TRBJ2-5; TRBD1 aligns across 7 bases. Per the germline V gene, CDR1 is DFQATT and CDR2 is SNEGSKA (reference sequence). The J segment lost 5 bases and the V segment lost 7 bases, leaving 10 bases of the junction unmatched. CDR3 length: 13 residues.

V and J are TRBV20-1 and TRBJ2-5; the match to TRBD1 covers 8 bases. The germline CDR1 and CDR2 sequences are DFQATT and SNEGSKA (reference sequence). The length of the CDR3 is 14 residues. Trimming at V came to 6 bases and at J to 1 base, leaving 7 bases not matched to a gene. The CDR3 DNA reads TGCAGTGCAGGAGACAGGGGCCCCCAAGAGACCCAGTACTTC. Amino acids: CSAGDRGPQETQYF.

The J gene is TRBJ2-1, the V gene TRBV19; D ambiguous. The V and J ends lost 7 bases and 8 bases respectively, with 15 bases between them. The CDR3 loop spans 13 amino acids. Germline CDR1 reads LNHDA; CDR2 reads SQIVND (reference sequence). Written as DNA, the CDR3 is TGTGCCAGTACCCTGAAAAACCCACATGAGCAGTTCTTC. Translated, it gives CASTLKNPHEQFF.

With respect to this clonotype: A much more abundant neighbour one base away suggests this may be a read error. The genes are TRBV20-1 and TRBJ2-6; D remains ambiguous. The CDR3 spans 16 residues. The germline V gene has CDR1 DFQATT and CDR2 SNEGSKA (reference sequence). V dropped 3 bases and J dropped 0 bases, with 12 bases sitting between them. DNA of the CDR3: TGCAGTGCTAGGCATGGGTTCGGCTCTGGGGCCAACGTCCTGACTTTC. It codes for CSARHGFGSGANVLTF.

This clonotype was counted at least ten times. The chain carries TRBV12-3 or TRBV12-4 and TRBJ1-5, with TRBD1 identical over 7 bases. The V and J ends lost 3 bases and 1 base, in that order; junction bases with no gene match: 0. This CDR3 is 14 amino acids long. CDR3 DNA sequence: TGTGCCAGCAGTTTGGGACAGAGCAATCAGCCCCAGCATTTT. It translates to CASSLGQSNQPQHF.

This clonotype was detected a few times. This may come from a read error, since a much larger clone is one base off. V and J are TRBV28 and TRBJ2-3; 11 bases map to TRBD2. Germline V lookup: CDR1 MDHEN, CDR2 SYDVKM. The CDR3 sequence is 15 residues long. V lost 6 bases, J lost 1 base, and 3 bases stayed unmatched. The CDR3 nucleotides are TGTGCCAGCAGACTAGCGGGAGTTCGCACAGATACGCAGTATTTT. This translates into CASRLAGVRTDTQYF.

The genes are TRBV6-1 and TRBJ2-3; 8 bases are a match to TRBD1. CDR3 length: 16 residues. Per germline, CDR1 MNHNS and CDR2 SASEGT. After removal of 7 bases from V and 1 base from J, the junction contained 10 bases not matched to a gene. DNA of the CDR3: TGTGCCAGCACTAAAGCGGTGGGACAGGGCACAGATACGCAGTATTTT. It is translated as CASTKAVGQGTDTQYF.

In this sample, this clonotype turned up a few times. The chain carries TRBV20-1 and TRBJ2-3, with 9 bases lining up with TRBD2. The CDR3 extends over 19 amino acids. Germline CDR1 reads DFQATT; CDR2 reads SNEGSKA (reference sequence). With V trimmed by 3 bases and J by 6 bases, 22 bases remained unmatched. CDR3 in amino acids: CSARGVAGDRAGVSDTQYF. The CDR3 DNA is TGCAGTGCTAGGGGGGTAGCGGGAGACAGAGCGGGAGTGTCGGATACGCAGTATTTT.

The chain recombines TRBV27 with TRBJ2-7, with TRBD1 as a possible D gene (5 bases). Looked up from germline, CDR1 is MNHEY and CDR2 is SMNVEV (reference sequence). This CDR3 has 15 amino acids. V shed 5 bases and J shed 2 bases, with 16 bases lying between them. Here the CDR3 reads CASSSLRGRPYEQYF. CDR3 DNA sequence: TGTGCCAGCAGTAGCCTAAGGGGCCGTCCCTACGAGCAGTACTTC.

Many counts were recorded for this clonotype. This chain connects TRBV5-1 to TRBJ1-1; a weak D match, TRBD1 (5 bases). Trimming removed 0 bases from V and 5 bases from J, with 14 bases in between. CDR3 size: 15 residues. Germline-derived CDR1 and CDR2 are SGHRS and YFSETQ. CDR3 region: CASSLGRGVTTEAFF. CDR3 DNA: TGCGCCAGCAGCTTGGGACGGGGGGTCACTACTGAAGCTTTCTTT.

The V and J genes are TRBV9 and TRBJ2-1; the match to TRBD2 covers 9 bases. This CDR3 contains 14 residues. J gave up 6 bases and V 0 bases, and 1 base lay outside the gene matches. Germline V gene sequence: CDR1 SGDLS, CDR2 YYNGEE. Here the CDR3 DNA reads TGTGCCAGCAGCGTAGGGGGACTAGCCAATGAGCAGTTCTTC. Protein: CASSVGGLANEQFF.

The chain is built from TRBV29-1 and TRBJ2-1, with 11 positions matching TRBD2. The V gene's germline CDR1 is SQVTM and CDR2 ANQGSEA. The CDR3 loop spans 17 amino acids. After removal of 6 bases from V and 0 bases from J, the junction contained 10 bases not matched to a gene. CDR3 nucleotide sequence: TGCAGCGTCTTACTAGCGGGAGCCAAAAGCTCCTACAATGAGCAGTTCTTC. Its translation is CSVLLAGAKSSYNEQFF.